The 7 T cell receptor beta chains in this list originate from one sample, sequenced in a study of T cell responses to AZD1222 COVID-19 vaccine. The repertoire was sequenced with immunoSEQ multiplex PCR; TCRdb's copy has only in-frame clones and lacks some. The sample yields tens of thousands of clones, roughly three quarters seen once. Sequenced material: peripheral blood, taken on day 0 of MenACWY control vaccination. Receptors were obtained from an adult in good health.

V gene TRBV18 combines with J gene TRBJ1-4, with D possibly being TRBD1 (6 bases). The germline V gene has CDR1 KGHSH and CDR2 LQKENI. The V end lost 3 bases, the J end lost 5 bases, and 13 bases lay between the germline ends. The CDR3 spans 15 residues. CDR3 region: CASSPLDRRNEKLFF. In nucleotides, the CDR3 is TGTGCCAGCTCACCGCTGGACAGACGAAATGAAAAACTGTTTTTT.

The gene calls are TRBV29-1 and TRBJ1-2; 8 bases match TRBD1. CDR1 SQVTM and CDR2 ANQGSEA come from the germline V gene. The CDR3 runs to 15 residues. Trimming removed 0 bases from V and 4 bases from J; junction bases left unmatched: 7. Here the CDR3 reads CSVEDRMTGVYGYTF. Written as DNA, the CDR3 is TGCAGCGTTGAAGATCGAATGACAGGGGTCTATGGCTACACCTTC.

The rearrangement links TRBV3-1 (or the pseudogene TRBV3-2) to TRBJ2-2; 9 bases map to TRBD2. Germline V gene sequence: CDR1 LGHDT, CDR2 YNNKEL (reference sequence). This CDR3 has 15 amino acids. The CDR3 nucleotides read TGTCCCCGCTGCCCCGGGGCGGGGGGGGGCGGGGAGCTGTTTTTT. Residues: CPRCPGAGGGGELFF.

The chain carries TRBV5-1 and TRBJ2-7; possibly TRBD2 for D (6 bases). The V end lost 0 bases, the J end lost 4 bases, and 11 bases lay between the germline ends. The germline V gene encodes CDR1 SGHRS and CDR2 YFSETQ. The CDR3 spans 14 residues. CDR3 region: CASSLGGGGYEQYV. The DNA of the CDR3 is TGCGCCAGCAGCTTGGGGGGAGGTGGGTACGAGCAGTACGTC.

This clone came up a few times. The chain uses TRBV2 and TRBJ2-1; 8 bases map to TRBD2. This CDR3 spans 15 amino acids. Germline V gives CDR1 SNHLY, CDR2 FYNNEI. With 5 bases clipped from V and 10 bases from J, the junction kept 13 bases outside the gene matches. CDR3 in amino acids: CASSPPAGVLGEQFF. The CDR3 DNA follows: TGTGCCAGCAGTCCACCAGCGGGGGTTTTGGGAGAGCAGTTCTTC.

This rearrangement joins TRBV7-9 to TRBJ2-1; D may be TRBD1 (5 bases). Trimming removed 1 base at V and 15 bases at J, with 13 bases between. This CDR3 has 12 residues. CDR1 is SEHNR, CDR2 FQNEAQ, per germline (reference sequence). The CDR3 region is CASSLDPRDRFF. For the CDR3, the DNA is TGTGCCAGCAGCTTAGATCCCAGGGATCGGTTCTTC.

V is TRBV6-5 and J is TRBJ2-7; D might be TRBD1 (5 bases). The CDR3 spans 14 residues. Germline loops: CDR1 MNHEY, CDR2 SVGAGI. With 6 bases removed from V and 0 bases from J, the gap between germline ends came to 12 bases. The CDR3: CASSTGFSSYEQYF. In DNA form, the CDR3 reads TGTGCCAGCAGCACAGGCTTCAGCTCCTACGAGCAGTACTTC.